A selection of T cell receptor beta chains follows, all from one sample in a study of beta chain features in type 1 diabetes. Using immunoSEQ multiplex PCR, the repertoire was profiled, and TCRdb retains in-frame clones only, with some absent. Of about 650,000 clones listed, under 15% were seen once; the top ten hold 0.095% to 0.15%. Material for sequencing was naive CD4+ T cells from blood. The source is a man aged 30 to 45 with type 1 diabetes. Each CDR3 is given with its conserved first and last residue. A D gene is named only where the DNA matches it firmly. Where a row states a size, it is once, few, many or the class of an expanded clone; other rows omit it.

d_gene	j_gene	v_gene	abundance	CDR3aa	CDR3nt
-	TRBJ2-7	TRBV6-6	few	CASRRENYEQYF	TGTGCCAGCAGGAGGGAAAACTACGAGCAGTACTTC
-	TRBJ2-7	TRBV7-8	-	CASSSTGNYEQYF	TGTGCCAGCAGCTCAACAGGCAACTACGAGCAGTACTTC
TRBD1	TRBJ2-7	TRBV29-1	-	CSVGRQGMDEQYF	TGCAGCGTTGGGCGACAGGGGATGGACGAGCAGTACTTC
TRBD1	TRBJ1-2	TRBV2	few	CASSDMRQSGGAGYGYTF	TGTGCCAGCAGTGATATGAGACAATCAGGGGGCGCCGGTTATGGCTACACCTTC
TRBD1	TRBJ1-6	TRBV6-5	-	CASSRQGGWGSPLHF	TGTGCCAGCAGTCGACAGGGAGGCTGGGGTTCACCCCTCCACTTT
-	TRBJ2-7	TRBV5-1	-	CASSEEYEQYF	TGCGCCAGCAGCGAAGAGTACGAGCAGTACTTC
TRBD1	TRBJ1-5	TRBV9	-	CASSVTGDQPQHF	TGTGCCAGCAGCGTGACAGGGGACCAGCCCCAGCATTTT
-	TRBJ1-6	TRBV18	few	CASSPPRTANSPLHF	TGTGCCAGCTCACCACCTCGGACGGCGAATTCACCCCTCCACTTT
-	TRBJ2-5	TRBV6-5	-	CASSAGTSFETQYF	TGTGCCAGCAGCGCCGGGACCTCGTTTGAGACCCAGTACTTC
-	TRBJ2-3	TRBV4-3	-	CASSQEIGDTQYF	TGCGCCAGCAGCCAAGAGATCGGAGATACGCAGTATTTT
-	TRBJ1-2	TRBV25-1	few	CASSTPGGGYTF	TGTGCCAGCAGTACGCCCGGGGGAGGCTACACCTTC
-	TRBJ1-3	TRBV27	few	CASSLKSGNTIYF	TGTGCCAGCAGTTTAAAGTCTGGAAACACCATATATTTT
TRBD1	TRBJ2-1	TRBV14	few	CASSQDLGTGAYNEQFF	TGTGCCAGCAGCCAAGATCTTGGGACAGGGGCCTACAATGAGCAGTTCTTC
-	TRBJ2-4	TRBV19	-	CASSIRAGNIQYF	TGTGCCAGTAGTATACGGGCAGGGAACATTCAGTACTTC
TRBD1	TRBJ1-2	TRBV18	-	CASSRKDRGLSDNYGYTF	TGTGCCAGCTCGCGGAAGGACAGGGGGCTTTCTGATAACTATGGCTACACCTTC
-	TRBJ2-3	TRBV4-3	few	CASSQGRGGGADTQYF	TGCGCCAGCAGCCAAGGGCGAGGGGGGGGCGCAGATACGCAGTATTTT
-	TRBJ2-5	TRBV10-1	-	CASSETPLGGETQYF	TGCGCCAGCAGTGAAACGCCCTTGGGAGGAGAGACCCAGTACTTC
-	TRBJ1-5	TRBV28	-	CASSLAGLSNQPQHF	TGTGCCAGCAGTTTAGCAGGGCTTAGCAATCAGCCCCAGCATTTT
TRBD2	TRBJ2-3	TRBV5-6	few	CASSGTSGAGDTQYF	TGTGCCAGCAGTGGGACTAGCGGGGCAGGAGATACGCAGTATTTT
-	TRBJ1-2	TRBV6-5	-	CASSVQGWGYTF	TGTGCCAGCAGTGTCCAGGGATGGGGCTACACCTTC
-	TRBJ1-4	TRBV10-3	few	CAISESRGTNEKLFF	TGTGCCATCAGTGAGTCGAGGGGAACTAATGAAAAACTGTTTTTT
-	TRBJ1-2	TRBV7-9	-	CASSFSSGAVGYTF	TGTGCCAGCAGCTTTAGTTCGGGGGCGGTCGGCTACACCTTC
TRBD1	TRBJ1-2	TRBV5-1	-	CASSWDSPTGYTF	TGCGCCAGCAGCTGGGACAGTCCGACTGGCTACACCTTC
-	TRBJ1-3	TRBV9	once	CASTIGGANGNTIYF	TGTGCCAGCACCATCGGGGGGGCGAACGGAAACACCATATATTTT
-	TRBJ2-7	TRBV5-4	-	CASSLGGKTPLSYEQYF	TGTGCCAGCAGCTTGGGGGGGAAGACACCTCTATCCTACGAGCAGTACTTC
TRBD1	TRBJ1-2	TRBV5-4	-	CASSAGQASVDYGYTF	TGTGCCAGCAGCGCCGGACAGGCCTCAGTAGACTATGGCTACACCTTC
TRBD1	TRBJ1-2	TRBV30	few	CAWSEGTGGGYGYTF	TGTGCCTGGAGTGAGGGTACAGGGGGAGGCTATGGCTACACCTTC
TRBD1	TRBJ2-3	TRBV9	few	CASSLGQGTDTQYF	TGTGCCAGCAGCTTAGGACAGGGAACAGATACGCAGTATTTT
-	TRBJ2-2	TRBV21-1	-	CASRLLKGLNTGELFF	TGTGCCAGCCGACTCCTGAAGGGCCTAAACACCGGGGAGCTGTTTTTT
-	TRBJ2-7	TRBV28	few	CASSVSYEQYF	TGTGCCAGCAGTGTCTCCTACGAGCAGTACTTC
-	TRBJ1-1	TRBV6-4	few	CASSEEFHTEAFF	TGTGCCAGCAGTGAAGAATTTCACACTGAAGCTTTCTTT
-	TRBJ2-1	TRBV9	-	CASSRPLGVDEQFF	TGTGCCAGCAGCCGGCCTCTAGGAGTCGATGAGCAGTTCTTC
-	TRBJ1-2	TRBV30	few	CAWSVLGTHVGTF	TGTGCCTGGAGTGTACTAGGGACCCACGTTGGCACCTTC
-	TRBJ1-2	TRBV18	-	CASSPLQDNYGYTF	TGTGCCAGCTCACCCTTACAGGATAACTATGGCTACACCTTC
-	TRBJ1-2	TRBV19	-	CASSIPPLQGGGNYGYTF	TGTGCCAGTAGTATTCCCCCGCTACAGGGCGGGGGTAACTATGGCTACACCTTC
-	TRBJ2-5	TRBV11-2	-	CASRHAETQYF	TGTGCCAGCAGGCATGCAGAGACCCAGTACTTC
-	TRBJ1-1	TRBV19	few	CASSPVRGNTEAFF	TGTGCCAGTAGCCCGGTACGGGGGAACACTGAAGCTTTCTTT
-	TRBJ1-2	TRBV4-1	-	CASRLQADGGGYTF	TGCGCCAGCAGGCTACAGGCCGATGGAGGTGGCTACACCTTC
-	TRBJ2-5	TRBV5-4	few	CASSLVNEKETQYF	TGTGCCAGCAGCTTGGTTAACGAGAAAGAGACCCAGTACTTC
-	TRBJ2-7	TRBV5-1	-	CASSSDSISYEQYF	TGCGCCAGCAGCTCCGACAGTATCTCCTACGAGCAGTACTTC
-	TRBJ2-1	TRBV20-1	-	CSARVGHEQFF	TGCAGTGCTAGAGTCGGCCATGAGCAGTTCTTC
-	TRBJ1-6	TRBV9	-	CASSVEGTSPLHF	TGTGCCAGCAGCGTAGAAGGGACCAGCCCCCTCCACTTT
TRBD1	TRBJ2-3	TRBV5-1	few	CASSSTGQPTDTQYF	TGCGCCAGCAGCTCGACAGGGCAACCCACAGATACGCAGTATTTT
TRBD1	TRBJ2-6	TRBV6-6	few	CASSVTGVPGANVLTF	TGTGCCAGCAGTGTTACAGGGGTTCCTGGGGCCAACGTCCTGACTTTC
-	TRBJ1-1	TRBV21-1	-	CASRSSRDRDTEAFF	TGTGCCAGCAGATCGAGCCGGGACAGGGACACTGAAGCTTTCTTT
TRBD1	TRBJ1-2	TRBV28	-	CAVLAGTGPNYGYTF	TGTGCCGTACTAGCGGGGACAGGGCCTAACTATGGCTACACCTTC